Listed below are T cell receptor beta chains from one sample, sequenced in a study of tumor-infiltrating lymphocytes in localized non-small cell lung cancer. TCRdb's table, derived via immunoSEQ multiplex PCR, lists solely in-frame clones and lacks some. The sample lists approximately 17,000 clones, almost 70% occurring once. The sample consisted of lung tumor tissue. These receptors all stem from a human donor with non-small cell lung cancer. Both conserved end residues are part of each CDR3. Fields, in order: CDR3 DNA, CDR3 protein, V gene, clone size, D gene, J gene. The D gene is left open where the match is weak. Expanded clones get a size class; other rows say once, few or many, or leave the size out.

cdr3_nt: TGTGCCAGCGGGCAGTTCAATCAGCCCCAGCATTTT
cdr3_aa: CASGQFNQPQHF
v_call: TRBV7-2
clone_size: NA
d_call: NA
j_call: TRBJ1-5

cdr3_nt: TGTGCCAGCAGTAGGGGGATGGTCGGGGAGCTGTTTTTT
cdr3_aa: CASSRGMVGELFF
v_call: TRBV2
clone_size: NA
d_call: NA
j_call: TRBJ2-2

cdr3_nt: TGTGCCAGCAGCGTAGAGCCATCCCGGGGCACCGGGGAGCTGTTTTTT
cdr3_aa: CASSVEPSRGTGELFF
v_call: TRBV9
clone_size: NA
d_call: NA
j_call: TRBJ2-2

cdr3_nt: TGTGCCAGCAGCTTAGGATTCGGTGGGGCCTCGAACACCGGGGAGCTGTTTTTT
cdr3_aa: CASSLGFGGASNTGELFF
v_call: TRBV13
clone_size: NA
d_call: NA
j_call: TRBJ2-2

cdr3_nt: TGCAGCGTGGCCGGACAGGTGAACACTGAAGCTTTCTTT
cdr3_aa: CSVAGQVNTEAFF
v_call: TRBV29-1
clone_size: NA
d_call: TRBD1
j_call: TRBJ1-1

cdr3_nt: TGTGCCAGCAGCTTAGAACATTCGGGCAATTCACCCCTCCACTTT
cdr3_aa: CASSLEHSGNSPLHF
v_call: TRBV7-9
clone_size: few
d_call: NA
j_call: TRBJ1-6

cdr3_nt: TGTGCCAGCAGTTATAGCACTGAGCAGTTCTTC
cdr3_aa: CASSYSTEQFF
v_call: TRBV6-5
clone_size: NA
d_call: NA
j_call: TRBJ2-1

cdr3_nt: TGCGCCAGCAGCTCCTTTGGGGGCACATCCACTGAAGCTTTCTTT
cdr3_aa: CASSSFGGTSTEAFF
v_call: TRBV5-1
clone_size: NA
d_call: NA
j_call: TRBJ1-1

cdr3_nt: TGTGCCATCAGTGGACAGGGACGCGTGGACTACGAGCAGTACTTC
cdr3_aa: CAISGQGRVDYEQYF
v_call: TRBV10-3
clone_size: NA
d_call: TRBD1
j_call: TRBJ2-7

cdr3_nt: TGTGCCAGCAGCCCGGACGGCGCTGGGGCCAACGTCCTGACTTTC
cdr3_aa: CASSPDGAGANVLTF
v_call: TRBV7-6
clone_size: NA
d_call: NA
j_call: TRBJ2-6

cdr3_nt: TGTGCCAGCAGCTTGGCGATAAGCGGGAGGTCCTACGAGCAGTACTTC
cdr3_aa: CASSLAISGRSYEQYF
v_call: TRBV5-6
clone_size: NA
d_call: TRBD2
j_call: TRBJ2-7

cdr3_nt: TGCGCCAGCAGGGTGGGACCGCTAAGTGAGGGCTACACCTTC
cdr3_aa: CASRVGPLSEGYTF
v_call: TRBV10-2
clone_size: NA
d_call: NA
j_call: TRBJ1-2

cdr3_nt: TGCAGCGTCAGCCGGGACACAGACTCTGGGGCCAACGTCCTGACTTTC
cdr3_aa: CSVSRDTDSGANVLTF
v_call: TRBV29-1
clone_size: NA
d_call: NA
j_call: TRBJ2-6

cdr3_nt: TGTGCCAGCAGTTCCCTCTTCGGAATAGGGAACACTGAAGCTTTCTTT
cdr3_aa: CASSSLFGIGNTEAFF
v_call: TRBV27
clone_size: few
d_call: NA
j_call: TRBJ1-1

cdr3_nt: TGTGCCAGCAGTTTATCCAGCAATCAGCCCCAGCATTTT
cdr3_aa: CASSLSSNQPQHF
v_call: TRBV27
clone_size: NA
d_call: NA
j_call: TRBJ1-5

cdr3_nt: TGTGCCTGGGAAGCCCAGGGGCTTAGCTCCTACGAGCAGTACTTC
cdr3_aa: CAWEAQGLSSYEQYF
v_call: TRBV30
clone_size: few
d_call: NA
j_call: TRBJ2-7

cdr3_nt: TGTGCCAGCAGCTGGACTAGCGGAGGGGGAGAGACCCAGTACTTC
cdr3_aa: CASSWTSGGGETQYF
v_call: TRBV7-2
clone_size: NA
d_call: TRBD2
j_call: TRBJ2-5

cdr3_nt: TGTGCCAGCAGTTTAACGCATTCACGGGGCTATGGCTACACCTTC
cdr3_aa: CASSLTHSRGYGYTF
v_call: TRBV28
clone_size: NA
d_call: NA
j_call: TRBJ1-2

cdr3_nt: TGTGCCTGGAGTGTTTTAAGAGAAAAACTGTTTTTT
cdr3_aa: CAWSVLREKLFF
v_call: TRBV30
clone_size: NA
d_call: NA
j_call: TRBJ1-4

cdr3_nt: TGTGCCAGCAGCTTTAACGAGCGTTTTACCGGGGAGCTGTTTTTT
cdr3_aa: CASSFNERFTGELFF
v_call: TRBV7-9
clone_size: NA
d_call: NA
j_call: TRBJ2-2